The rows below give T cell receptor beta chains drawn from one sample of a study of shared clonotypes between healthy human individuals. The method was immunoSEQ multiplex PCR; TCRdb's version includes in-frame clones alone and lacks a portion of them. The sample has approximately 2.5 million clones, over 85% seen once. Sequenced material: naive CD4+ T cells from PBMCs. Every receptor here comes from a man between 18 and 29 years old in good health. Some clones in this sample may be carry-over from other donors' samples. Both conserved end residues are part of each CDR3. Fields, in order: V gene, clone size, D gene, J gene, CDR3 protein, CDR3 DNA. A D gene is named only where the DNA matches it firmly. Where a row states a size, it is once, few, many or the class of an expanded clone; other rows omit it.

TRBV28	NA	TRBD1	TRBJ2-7	CASSFLDRASYEQYF	TGTGCCAGCAGTTTTTTGGACAGGGCCTCCTACGAGCAGTACTTC
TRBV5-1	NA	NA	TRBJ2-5	CASSAGSLETQYF	TGCGCCAGCAGCGCCGGGAGCCTAGAGACCCAGTACTTC
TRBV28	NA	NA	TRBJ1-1	CASGDRDRTEAFF	TGTGCCAGCGGGGATCGGGATCGCACTGAAGCTTTCTTT
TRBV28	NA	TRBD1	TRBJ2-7	CASIGPGGTGVYEQYF	TGTGCCAGCATAGGGCCCGGCGGGACAGGGGTTTACGAGCAGTACTTC
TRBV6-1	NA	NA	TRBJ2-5	CASSGGLRETQYF	TGTGCCAGCAGCGGGGGGCTCAGGGAGACCCAGTACTTC
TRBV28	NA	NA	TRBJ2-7	CASSLHLGAYEQYF	TGTGCCAGCAGTTTACATCTGGGGGCCTACGAGCAGTACTTC
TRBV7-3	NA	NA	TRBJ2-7	CASSLGVKYEQYF	TGTGCCAGCAGCCTAGGAGTGAAGTACGAGCAGTACTTC
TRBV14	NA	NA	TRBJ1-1	CASSQGIVYRAATEAFF	TGTGCCAGCAGCCAAGGAATCGTATACAGGGCGGCTACTGAAGCTTTCTTT
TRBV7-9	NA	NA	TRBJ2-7	CASSLETRYEQYF	TGTGCCAGCAGCCTAGAGACGAGGTACGAGCAGTACTTC
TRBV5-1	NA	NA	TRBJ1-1	CASSLGRANTEAFF	TGCGCCAGCAGCTTGGGCCGGGCGAACACTGAAGCCTTCTTT
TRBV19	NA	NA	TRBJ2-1	CASSRGAPAGNNEQFF	TGTGCCAGTAGTAGGGGTGCCCCCGCGGGGAACAATGAGCAGTTCTTC
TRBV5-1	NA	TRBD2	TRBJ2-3	CASSLARASGDTDTQYF	TGCGCCAGCAGCTTGGCCCGGGCTAGCGGAGACACAGATACGCAGTATTTT
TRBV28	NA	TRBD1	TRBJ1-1	CASSFSRGWGTEAFF	TGTGCCAGCAGTTTTAGCAGGGGGTGGGGCACTGAAGCTTTCTTT
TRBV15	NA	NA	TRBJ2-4	CATSSIVGAHLQYF	TGTGCCACCAGCTCGATTGTGGGGGCCCATCTTCAGTACTTC
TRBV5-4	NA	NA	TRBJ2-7	CASSLGSRTNYEQYF	TGTGCCAGCAGCTTGGGATCCAGGACTAACTACGAGCAGTACTTC
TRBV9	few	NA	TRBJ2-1	CASSVQSSYNEQFF	TGTGCCAGCAGCGTACAGAGCTCCTACAATGAGCAGTTCTTC
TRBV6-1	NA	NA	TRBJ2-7	CASSEYDTIAAYEQYF	TGTGCCAGCAGTGAATACGACACTATAGCTGCCTACGAGCAGTACTTC
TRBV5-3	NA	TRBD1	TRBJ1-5	CARSFSGTGASQPQHF	TGTGCCAGAAGCTTTTCAGGGACAGGGGCGAGTCAGCCCCAGCATTTT